Following are 21 T cell receptor beta chains from one sample sequenced in a study of cytomegalovirus exposure and HLA in healthy donors. PCR primers comprised 60 Vbeta and 13 Jbeta primers. Produced via immunoSEQ multiplex PCR; TCRdb's table is partial and in-frame only. Of 120,000 to 150,000 clones in the sample, over 70% are singletons; the top ten hold around 6.8%. Sequencing used PBMCs. The source is a man aged 35-49 years in good health and CMV-seropositive.

The chain carries TRBV2 and TRBJ2-7; D is possibly TRBD2 (6 bases). Trimming cost V 10 bases and J 4 bases, with 14 bases left between them. The CDR3 runs to 12 residues. From germline, CDR1 is SNHLY and CDR2 FYNNEI. The CDR3 is CAMTGGRYEQYF. CDR3 DNA sequence: TGTGCCATGACTGGGGGGAGATACGAGCAGTACTTC.

The V call is TRBV7-9, the J call TRBJ1-5; perhaps TRBD1 as D (5 bases). The CDR3 sequence is 15 residues long. V lost 5 bases to trimming and J lost 6 bases, with 17 bases between them. The germline V gene encodes CDR1 SEHNR and CDR2 FQNEAQ (reference sequence). The CDR3 DNA reads TGTGCCAGCAGCCCCGCCGGGACTACGGGTCAGCCCCAGCATTTT. Protein: CASSPAGTTGQPQHF.

V is TRBV9 and J is TRBJ2-1; 7 bases agree with TRBD2. Germline CDR1 and CDR2: SGDLS and YYNGEE. The trim removed 3 bases at V and 10 bases at J, leaving 13 bases unmatched. The CDR3 contains 15 residues. Here the CDR3 reads CASSADGTTLREQFF. DNA for the CDR3: TGTGCCAGCAGCGCCGACGGGACTACCCTTAGGGAGCAGTTCTTC. Based on the CDR3 plus reference TRBV9 and TRBJ2-1, the full variable domain is DSGVTQTPKHLITATGQRVTLRCSPRSGDLSVYWYQQSLDQGLQFLIQYYNGEERAKGNILERFSAQQFPDLHSELNLSSLELGDSALYFCASSADGTTLREQFFGPGTRLTVL.

This rearrangement joins TRBV5-1 to TRBJ1-4; 7 bases agree with TRBD1. The junction had 5 bases not matched to a gene; V was cut back by 4 bases and J by 2 bases. CDR1 and CDR2 from the germline V gene are SGHRS and YFSETQ. The CDR3 extends over 15 amino acids. This chain's CDR3 is CASSPAGGTNEKLFF. The DNA of the CDR3 is TGCGCCAGCAGCCCGGCAGGGGGGACTAATGAAAAACTGTTTTTT.

The CDR3 DNA is TGCAGTGCTGACGGGTCGGCCGGAAGCACCTTC. Translating it yields CSADGSAGSTF. This sequence joins TRBV20-1 and TRBJ1-2; no definite D call. V lost 5 bases, J lost 13 bases, and 17 bases lay in between. CDR1 and CDR2 from the germline V gene are DFQATT and SNEGSKA (reference sequence). The CDR3 runs 11 residues.

This clone was detected only once. The chain is built from TRBV19 and TRBJ1-2; 7 bases line up with TRBD1. Per the germline V gene, CDR1 is LNHDA and CDR2 is SQIVND (reference sequence). The CDR3 length is 14 residues. Trimming removed 3 bases from V and 4 bases from J; junction bases left unmatched: 5. CDR3 DNA: TGTGCCAGTAGTATTCTACAGGGGAGCTATGGCTACACCTTC. Amino acids: CASSILQGSYGYTF.

The genes are TRBV6-1 and TRBJ2-7, with D perhaps TRBD1 (5 bases). Per the germline V gene, CDR1 is MNHNS and CDR2 is SASEGT. The CDR3 length is 15 residues. V was trimmed by 7 bases and J by 3 bases, leaving 19 bases between them. In DNA form, the CDR3 reads TGTGCCAGCACCGAGGACAATCCTGGATTCTACGAGCAGTACTTC. Its translation is CASTEDNPGFYEQYF.

The V call is TRBV6-4, the J call TRBJ2-7; 10 bases map to TRBD1. The CDR3 is 15 amino acids. The V gene's germline CDR1 is MRHNA and CDR2 SNTAGT. Unmatched junction bases numbered 12, after V lost 7 bases and J lost 6 bases. The CDR3 DNA sequence: TGTGCCAGCACCCGAGGGGGACAGGGGACCTCCGAGCAGTACTTC. This translates into CASTRGGQGTSEQYF.

The rearrangement uses TRBV6-1 and TRBJ2-7; D may be TRBD2 (5 bases). There are 14 residues in the CDR3. Germline values: CDR1 MNHNS, CDR2 SASEGT. V was pared by 5 bases and J by 2 bases, with 13 bases between. This chain's CDR3 is CASSNPGYTYEQYF. The CDR3 DNA reads as TGTGCCAGCAGTAACCCGGGGTATACCTACGAGCAGTACTTC.

The V gene is TRBV5-4, the J gene TRBJ1-6; a weak D match, TRBD1 (6 bases). This CDR3 spans 17 amino acids. The germline V gene has CDR1 SGHNT and CDR2 YYREEE (reference sequence). Between the trimmed V and J ends, which lost 0 bases and 4 bases, there was a span of 14 bases. CDR3 bases: TGTGCCAGCAGCTTGGCTACGGGGGGCGGGTATAATTCACCCCTCCACTTT. Protein: CASSLATGGGYNSPLHF.

V and J are TRBV27 and TRBJ2-3; tentative D call: TRBD1 (5 bases). Germline V gene data show CDR1 as MNHEY and CDR2 as SMNVEV (reference sequence). V lost 5 bases and J 5 bases, leaving 17 bases between the germline ends. This CDR3 contains 15 residues. This CDR3 reads CASSGIREVGDTQYF. The CDR3 DNA sequence: TGTGCCAGCAGTGGTATCAGGGAAGTTGGAGATACGCAGTATTTT.

V gene TRBV10-3 combines with J gene TRBJ2-7, with TRBD2 matching over 11 bases. CDR3 length equals 15 residues. The trim removed 3 bases at V and 4 bases at J, leaving 5 bases unmatched. CDR1 is ENHRY, CDR2 SYGVKD, per germline. The CDR3 DNA follows: TGTGCCATCAGTGAAAGACTAGCGGGGAAATACGAGCAGTACTTC. Protein: CAISERLAGKYEQYF.

In this sample, this clone turned up once. The chain links TRBV2 to TRBJ2-2; 8 positions agree with TRBD2. CDR1 is SNHLY and CDR2 is FYNNEI in the germline V gene. The ends lost 6 bases at V and 6 bases at J; junction bases unmatched: 12. The CDR3 contains 16 residues. The CDR3 nucleotides are TGTGCCAGCAGGCCCCGCGCGGGAGGAAGTTCCGGGGAGCTGTTTTTT. Translation: CASRPRAGGSSGELFF. The full variable domain, its missing parts supplied by reference TRBV2 and TRBJ2-2, is EPEVTQTPSHQVTQMGQEVILRCVPISNHLYFYWYRQILGQKVEFLVSFYNNEISEKSEIFDDQFSVERPDGSNFTLKIRSTKLEDSAMYFCASRPRAGGSSGELFFGEGSRLTVL.

This clone was counted a single time. J is TRBJ1-1 and V is TRBV27, with 7 bases matching TRBD1. This CDR3 comprises 18 residues. V shed 5 bases, J shed 1 base, and the junction held 16 bases outside the gene matches. Germline assignment: CDR1 MNHEY and CDR2 SMNVEV (reference sequence). CDR3 sequence: CASSVTGTVGLGNTEAFF. Written as DNA, the CDR3 is TGTGCCAGCAGTGTAACCGGGACAGTGGGCTTGGGGAACACTGAAGCTTTCTTT.

This clone has a handful of counts. The rearrangement joins TRBV28 to TRBJ1-1; D remains ambiguous. The CDR3 covers 12 residues. Trimming took off 3 bases at V and 4 bases at J, with 6 bases between the two ends. Germline lookup yields CDR1 MDHEN and CDR2 SYDVKM. The CDR3 DNA reads as TGTGCCAGCAGTTTGGGGAGCACTGAAGCTTTCTTT. Residues: CASSLGSTEAFF. Complete variable domain (other parts from reference TRBV28 and TRBJ1-1): DVKVTQSSRYLVKRTGEKVFLECVQDMDHENMFWYRQDPGLGLRLIYFSYDVKMKEKGDIPEGYSVSREKKERFSLILESASTNQTSMYLCASSLGSTEAFFGQGTRLTVV.

This chain connects TRBV2 to TRBJ2-7, with D perhaps matching TRBD2 (5 bases). V was cut by 8 bases and J by 0 bases, with 14 bases left in between. Germline CDR1 reads SNHLY; CDR2 reads FYNNEI. The CDR3 runs to 14 residues. CDR3 sequence: CASGRGPFSYEQYF. In DNA, the CDR3 is TGTGCCAGCGGTAGAGGGCCTTTCTCCTACGAGCAGTACTTC.

The rearrangement joins TRBV10-1 to TRBJ2-1; D may be TRBD1 (6 bases). V lost 7 bases and J lost 3, with 19 bases in between. Germline CDR1 and CDR2: WNHNN and SYGVQD (reference sequence). The CDR3 runs 16 residues. The CDR3 coding sequence is TGCGCCAGCACCATGACCGGAACAGGGCACTACAATGAGCAGTTCTTC. It codes for CASTMTGTGHYNEQFF.

This chain joins TRBV15 and TRBJ1-1; 8 bases map to TRBD1. Germline trimming cut 3 bases from V and 1 base from J; bases unmatched to any gene: 1. There are 14 residues in the CDR3. Per the germline V gene, CDR1 is LNHNV and CDR2 is YYDKDF (reference sequence). The CDR3 DNA is TGTGCCACCAGCAGCGACAGGGGGAACACTGAAGCTTTCTTT. It is translated as CATSSDRGNTEAFF.

The J gene is TRBJ2-7, the V gene TRBV6-6; 11 nucleotides match TRBD2. Per the germline V gene, CDR1 is MNHNY and CDR2 is SVGAGI (reference sequence). V was clipped by 6 bases and J by 3 bases; unmatched bases: 7. CDR3 length: 15 amino acids. The CDR3 spells CASRLTTSGIYEQYF. The CDR3 region has the DNA TGTGCCAGCAGACTAACGACTAGCGGGATCTACGAGCAGTACTTC.

The chain links TRBV6-6 to TRBJ1-5; tentatively, D is TRBD1 (6 bases). CDR1 MNHNY and CDR2 SVGAGI come from the germline V gene (reference sequence). The CDR3 spans 16 residues. Trimming took off 7 bases at V and 2 bases at J, with 18 bases between the two ends. CDR3 region: CASNTIQGVGNQPQHF. CDR3 DNA: TGTGCCAGCAATACCATACAGGGAGTGGGCAATCAGCCCCAGCATTTT.

This clone ranks as medium-sized. This chain links TRBV10-2 with TRBJ1-1, with 8 bases lining up with TRBD1. Losses at the gene ends were 7 bases for V and 6 bases for J; bases not matched to a gene: 7. The germline CDR1 and CDR2 sequences are WSHSY and SAAADI. The CDR3 spans 13 residues. Here the CDR3 reads CASTLTGDAEAFF. As DNA, the CDR3 is TGCGCCAGCACCTTGACAGGGGACGCTGAAGCTTTCTTT.